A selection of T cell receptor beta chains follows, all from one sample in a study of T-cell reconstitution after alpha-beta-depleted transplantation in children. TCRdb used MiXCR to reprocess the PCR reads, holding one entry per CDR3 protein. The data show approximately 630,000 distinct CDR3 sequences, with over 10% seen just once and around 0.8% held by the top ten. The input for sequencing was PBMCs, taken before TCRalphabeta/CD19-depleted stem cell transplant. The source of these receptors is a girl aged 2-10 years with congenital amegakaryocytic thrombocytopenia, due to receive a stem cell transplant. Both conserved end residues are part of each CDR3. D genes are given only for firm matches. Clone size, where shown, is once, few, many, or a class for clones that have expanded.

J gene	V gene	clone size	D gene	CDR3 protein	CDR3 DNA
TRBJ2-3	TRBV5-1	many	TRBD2	CASSSGNTAGGHPTDTQYF	TGCGCCAGCAGCTCAGGGAACACAGCGGGAGGTCATCCCACAGATACGCAGTATTTT
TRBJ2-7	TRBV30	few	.	CAWSVRIPEQYF	TGTGCCTGGAGTGTCCGTATCCCCGAGCAGTACTTC
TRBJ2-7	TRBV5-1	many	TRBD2	CASSLEGGPASYEQYF	TGCGCCAGCAGCTTAGAGGGAGGGCCCGCCTCCTACGAGCAGTACTTC
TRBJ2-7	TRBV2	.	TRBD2	CASSKPTSGKYEQYF	TGTGCCAGCAGTAAACCGACTAGCGGGAAATACGAGCAGTACTTC
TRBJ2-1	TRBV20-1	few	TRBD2	CSAPNPREAGGFNEQFF	TGCAGTGCTCCGAACCCGAGGGAAGCGGGAGGGTTCAATGAGCAGTTCTTC
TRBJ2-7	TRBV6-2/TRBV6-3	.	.	CASRTGQSKSYEQYF	TGTGCCAGCAGAACCGGGCAAAGCAAGTCGTACGAGCAGTACTTC
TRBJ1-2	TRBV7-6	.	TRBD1	CASSSLPGTGNGYTF	TGTGCCAGCAGCTCACTTCCCGGGACAGGGAATGGCTACACCTTC
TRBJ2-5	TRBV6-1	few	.	CASSHRGGWKTQYF	TGTGCCAGCAGTCATAGGGGGGGATGGAAGACCCAGTACTTC
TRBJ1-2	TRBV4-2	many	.	CASSQIGGDRNGYTF	TGTGCCAGCAGCCAAATAGGGGGAGATCGGAATGGCTACACCTTC
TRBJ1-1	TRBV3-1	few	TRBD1	CASRTTGSLTEAFF	TGTGCCAGCAGGACGACAGGGAGCCTCACTGAAGCTTTCTTT
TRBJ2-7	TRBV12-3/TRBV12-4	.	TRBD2	CASRLAGQSSYEQSF	TGTGCCAGCAGACTAGCGGGCCAGAGCTCCTACGAGCAGTCCTTC
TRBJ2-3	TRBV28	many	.	CASSLVREPDTQYF	TGTGCCAGCAGTTTAGTGAGGGAACCAGATACGCAGTATTTT
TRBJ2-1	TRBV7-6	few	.	CASSPRELPYNEQFF	TGTGCCAGCAGCCCGAGAGAGCTACCATACAATGAGCAGTTCTTC
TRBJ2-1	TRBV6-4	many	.	CASSDETEGYNEQFF	TGTGCCAGCAGTGACGAGACAGAGGGTTACAATGAGCAGTTCTTC
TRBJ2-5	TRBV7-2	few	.	CASSLGPEPETQYF	TGTGCCAGCAGCTTAGGACCCGAGCCAGAGACCCAGTACTTC
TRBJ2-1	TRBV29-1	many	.	CSAPKGTTYNEQFF	TGCAGCGCCCCGAAGGGGACAACGTACAATGAGCAGTTCTTC
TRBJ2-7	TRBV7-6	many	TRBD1	CASSTPGQDYEQYF	TGTGCCAGCAGCACCCCGGGACAGGACTACGAGCAGTACTTC
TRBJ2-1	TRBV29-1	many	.	CSVPHLGVQFF	TGCAGCGTTCCCCACCTAGGAGTACAGTTCTTC
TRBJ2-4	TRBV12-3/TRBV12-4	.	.	CASCGLAKNIQYF	TGTGCCAGCTGCGGGTTAGCCAAAAACATTCAGTACTTC
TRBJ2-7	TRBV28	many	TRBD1	CASSLNGQAYEQYF	TGTGCCAGCAGTTTGAACGGACAGGCCTACGAGCAGTACTTC
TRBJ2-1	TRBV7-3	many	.	CASSLYPTHSYNEQFF	TGTGCCAGCAGCTTATATCCTACCCACTCCTACAATGAGCAGTTCTTC
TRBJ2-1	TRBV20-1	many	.	CSANNEQFF	TGCAGTGCGAACAATGAGCAGTTCTTC
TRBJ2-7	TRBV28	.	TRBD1	CASSLNALGQGYEQYF	TGTGCCAGCAGTTTAAATGCTCTGGGACAGGGCTACGAGCAGTACTTC
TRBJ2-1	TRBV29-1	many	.	CSVGPRGSGQFF	TGCAGCGTCGGGCCTCGAGGTAGTGGGCAGTTCTTC
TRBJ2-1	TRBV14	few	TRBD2	CASSPMKREYNEQFF	TGTGCCAGCAGCCCCATGAAGCGGGAGTACAATGAGCAGTTCTTC